This TCR beta chain came from a study of T cell repertoires in cytomegalovirus infection. Whole-study context: Recently described HLA-C-restricted plus well-studied HLA-B-restricted CMV epitopes were used. In public TCR beta signatures, there were indications of both CMV infection and matching HLA type.

Germline V gives CDR1 MGHRA, CDR2 YSYEKL. The CDR3 is 17 residues long. Trimming removed 4 bases at V and 6 bases at J, with 22 bases between. TCRdb analysed the reads with MiXCR anew, one entry per CDR3 protein. The sample consists of about half a million distinct CDR3 sequences, approximately 42% of them appearing once. This clonotype was picked up a small number of times. Its target is not known. General study findings and limits: Cumulative frequency (of public TCR beta family members) identified carriers of CMV plus the relevant HLA. Dominating the ex vivo response were HLA-C-restricted CMV-specific TCR beta clonotypes.

The chain links TRBV4-1 to TRBJ2-1; D gene uncertain. Sequenced material: cultured PBMCs, taken from culture after CMV antigen stimulation. The TCR comes from a human donor in good health (CMV status not recorded). Some clones in this sample may be carry-over from other donors' samples. CDR3 nucleotides: TGCGCCAGCAGCCGGCGCTCACTTAGAATAGGGATCAATGAGCAGTTCTTC. Its translation is CASSRRSLRIGINEQFF.